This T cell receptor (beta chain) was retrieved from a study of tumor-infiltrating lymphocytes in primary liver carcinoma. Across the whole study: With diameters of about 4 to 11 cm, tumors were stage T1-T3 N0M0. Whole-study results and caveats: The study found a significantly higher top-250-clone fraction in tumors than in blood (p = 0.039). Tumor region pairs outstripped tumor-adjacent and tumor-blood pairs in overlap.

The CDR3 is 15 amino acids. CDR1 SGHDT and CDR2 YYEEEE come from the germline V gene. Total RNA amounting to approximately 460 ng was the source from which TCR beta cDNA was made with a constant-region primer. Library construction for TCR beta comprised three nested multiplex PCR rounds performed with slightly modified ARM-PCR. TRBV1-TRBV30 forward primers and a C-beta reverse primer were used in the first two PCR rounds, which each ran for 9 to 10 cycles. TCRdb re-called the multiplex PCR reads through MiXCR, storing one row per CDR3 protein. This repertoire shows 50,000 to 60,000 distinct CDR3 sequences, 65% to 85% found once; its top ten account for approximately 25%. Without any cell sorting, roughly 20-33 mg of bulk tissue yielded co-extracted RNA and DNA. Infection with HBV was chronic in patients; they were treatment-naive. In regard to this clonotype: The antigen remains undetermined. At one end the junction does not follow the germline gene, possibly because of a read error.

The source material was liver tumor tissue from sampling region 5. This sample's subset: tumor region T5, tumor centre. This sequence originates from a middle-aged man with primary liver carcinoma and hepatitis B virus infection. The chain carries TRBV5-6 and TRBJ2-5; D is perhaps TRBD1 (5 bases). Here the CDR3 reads CASSLVTGSQETQHF. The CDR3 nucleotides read TGTGCCAGCAGCTTGGTTACAGGTAGCCAAGAGACCCAGCACTTC.